The entry that follows covers one T cell receptor beta chain sequence. What it binds is unknown. A far larger clone is only one base removed, so a read error is likely. The data were obtained in a study of regulatory T cells in long-lasting Graves disease. General study findings and limits: Persistent cases of Graves' showed reduced TCR diversity relative to newly diagnosed patients. A reduction in accuracy may have resulted from the small sample size.

Time point specified: newly diagnosed GD, antithyroid drugs for less than 3 months. Construction of the TCR library relied on RNA isolated from PBMCs. Researchers made TCR beta libraries by using iRepertoire HTBI primers and running Arm-PCR on CDR3 regions. MiXCR, run by TCRdb on the multiplex PCR reads, gives a single entry per CDR3 protein. The table shows some 200,000 distinct CDR3 sequences, with roughly 18% occurring only once. The same data also went into a second study, on T cells in Graves' hyperthyroidism and ophthalmopathy.

The source was peripheral blood mononuclear cells (PBMCs), collected at new diagnosis, from a patient treated with antithyroid drugs. This clonotype was sampled from a woman aged 25 to 39 with Graves disease.

CDR3 DNA: TGTGCCAGCAGCTTACCAGGGCGCGGGAGGGCCGCCCTTGAGCAGTTCTTC. This sequence encodes CASSLPGRGRAALEQFF. This chain links TRBV11-2 with TRBJ2-3; 9 nucleotides line up with TRBD2. The tail of the sequence fits TRBJ2-1 better, so the J call may be wrong. The length of the CDR3 is 17 residues. Germline loops: CDR1 SGHAT, CDR2 FQNNGV.